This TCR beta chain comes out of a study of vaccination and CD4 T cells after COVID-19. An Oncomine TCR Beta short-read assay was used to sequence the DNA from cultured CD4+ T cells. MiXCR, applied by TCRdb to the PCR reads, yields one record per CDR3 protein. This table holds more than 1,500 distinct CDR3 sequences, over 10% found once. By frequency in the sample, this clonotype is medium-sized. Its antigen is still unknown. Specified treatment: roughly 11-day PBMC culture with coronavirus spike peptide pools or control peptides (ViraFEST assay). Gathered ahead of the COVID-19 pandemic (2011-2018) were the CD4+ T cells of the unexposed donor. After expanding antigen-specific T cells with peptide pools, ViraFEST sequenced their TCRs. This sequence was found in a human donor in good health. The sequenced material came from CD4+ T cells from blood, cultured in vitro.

The CDR3 nucleotides are TGCAGTGCTAGAGGTTCGTTCCGAAAACTGTTTTTT. Translated: CSARGSFRKLFF. V gene TRBV20-1 combines with J gene TRBJ1-4; the D is unclear. Trimming stripped 1 base from V and 10 bases from J, with 10 bases between. The CDR3 sequence is 12 residues long. Germline CDR1 is DFQATT and CDR2 is SNEGSKA (reference sequence).